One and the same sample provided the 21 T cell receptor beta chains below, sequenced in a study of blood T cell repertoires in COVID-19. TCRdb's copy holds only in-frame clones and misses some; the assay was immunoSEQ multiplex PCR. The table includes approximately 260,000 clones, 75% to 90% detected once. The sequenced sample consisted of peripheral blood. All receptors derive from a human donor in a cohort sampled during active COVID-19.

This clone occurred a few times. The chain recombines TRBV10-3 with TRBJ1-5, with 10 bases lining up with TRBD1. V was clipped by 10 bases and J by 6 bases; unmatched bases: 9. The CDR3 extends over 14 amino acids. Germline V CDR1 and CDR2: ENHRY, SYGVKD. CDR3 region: CATGTGAFVQPQHF. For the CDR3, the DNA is TGTGCCACTGGGACAGGGGCCTTCGTTCAGCCCCAGCATTTT.

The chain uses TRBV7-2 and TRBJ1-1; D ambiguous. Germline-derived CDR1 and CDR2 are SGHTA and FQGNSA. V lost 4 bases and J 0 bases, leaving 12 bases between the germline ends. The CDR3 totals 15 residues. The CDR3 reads CASSSRRPMNTEAFF. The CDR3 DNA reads TGTGCCAGCAGCTCGAGGCGTCCCATGAACACTGAAGCTTTCTTT.

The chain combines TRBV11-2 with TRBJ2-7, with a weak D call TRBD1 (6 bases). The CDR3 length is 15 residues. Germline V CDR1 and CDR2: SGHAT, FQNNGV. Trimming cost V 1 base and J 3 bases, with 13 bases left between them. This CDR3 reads CASSLASSRGYEQYF. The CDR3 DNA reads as TGTGCCAGCAGCTTAGCCTCAAGCAGGGGCTACGAGCAGTACTTC.

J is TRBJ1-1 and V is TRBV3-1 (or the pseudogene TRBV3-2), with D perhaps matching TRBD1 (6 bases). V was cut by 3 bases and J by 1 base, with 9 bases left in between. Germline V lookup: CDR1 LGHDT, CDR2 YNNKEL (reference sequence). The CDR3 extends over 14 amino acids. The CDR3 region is CASSQGHENTEAFF. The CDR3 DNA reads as TGTGCCAGCAGCCAGGGACACGAGAACACTGAAGCTTTCTTT.

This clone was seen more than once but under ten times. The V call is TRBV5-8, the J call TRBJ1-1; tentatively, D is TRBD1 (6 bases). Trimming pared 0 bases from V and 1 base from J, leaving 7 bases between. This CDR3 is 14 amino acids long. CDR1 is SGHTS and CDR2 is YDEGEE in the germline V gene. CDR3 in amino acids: CASSLGGGNTEAFF. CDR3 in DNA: TGTGCCAGCAGCTTGGGAGGGGGGAACACTGAAGCTTTCTTT.

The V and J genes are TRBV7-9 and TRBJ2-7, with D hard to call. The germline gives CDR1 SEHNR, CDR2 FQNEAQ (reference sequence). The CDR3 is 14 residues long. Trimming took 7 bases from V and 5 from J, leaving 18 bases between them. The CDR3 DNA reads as TGTGCCAGCACAACCTCACTAAACCCCCACGAGCAGTACTTC. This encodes CASTTSLNPHEQYF.

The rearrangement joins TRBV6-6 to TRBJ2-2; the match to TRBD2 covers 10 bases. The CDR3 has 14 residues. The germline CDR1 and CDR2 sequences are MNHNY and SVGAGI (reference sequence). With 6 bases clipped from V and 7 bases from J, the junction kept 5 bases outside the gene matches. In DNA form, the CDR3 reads TGTGCCAGCAGCTGGACTAGCGGAGGCGGGGAGCTGTTTTTT. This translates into CASSWTSGGGELFF.

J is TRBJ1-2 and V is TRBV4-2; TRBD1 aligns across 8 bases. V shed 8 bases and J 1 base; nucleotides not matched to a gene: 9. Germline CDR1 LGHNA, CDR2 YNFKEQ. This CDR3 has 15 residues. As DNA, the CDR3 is TGTGCCAGCCTGGGGACAGGAAGGGATAACTATGGCTACACCTTC. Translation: CASLGTGRDNYGYTF.

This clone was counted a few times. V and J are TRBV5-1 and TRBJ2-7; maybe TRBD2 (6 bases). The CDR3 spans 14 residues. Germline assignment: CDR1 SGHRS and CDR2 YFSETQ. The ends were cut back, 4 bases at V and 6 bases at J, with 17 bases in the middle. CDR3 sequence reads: CASSAGGSDREQYF. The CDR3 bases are TGCGCCAGCAGCGCTGGGGGGTCGGACCGCGAGCAGTACTTC.

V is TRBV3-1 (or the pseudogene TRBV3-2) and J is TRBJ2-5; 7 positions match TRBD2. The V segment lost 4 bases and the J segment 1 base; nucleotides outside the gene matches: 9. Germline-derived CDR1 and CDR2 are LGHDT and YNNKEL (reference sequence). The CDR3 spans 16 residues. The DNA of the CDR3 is TGTGCCAGCAGCCGGGACTATCCAACCCTCCAAGAGACCCAGTACTTC. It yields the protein CASSRDYPTLQETQYF.

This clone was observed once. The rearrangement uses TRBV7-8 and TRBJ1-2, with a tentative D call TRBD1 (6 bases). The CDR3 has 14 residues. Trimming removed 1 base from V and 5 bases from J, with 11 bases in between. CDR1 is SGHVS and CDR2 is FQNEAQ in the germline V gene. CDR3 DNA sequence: TGTGCCAGCAGCTTAGGAGGGGGACGATATGGCTACACCTTC. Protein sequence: CASSLGGGRYGYTF.

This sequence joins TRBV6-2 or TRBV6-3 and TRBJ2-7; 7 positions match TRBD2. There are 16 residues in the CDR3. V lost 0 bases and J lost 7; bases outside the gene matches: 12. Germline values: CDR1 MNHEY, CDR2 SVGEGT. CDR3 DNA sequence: TGTGCCAGCAGTTACTCAGTAGGCGCGGGGGTGAGGGAGCAGTACTTC. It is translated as CASSYSVGAGVREQYF.

In nucleotides, the CDR3 is TGTGCCAGCAGCCGCGGGAGCCAAGAGACCCAGTACTTC. Encoded protein: CASSRGSQETQYF. The chain combines TRBV12-3 or TRBV12-4 with TRBJ2-5; 7 nucleotides line up with TRBD2. CDR3 length equals 13 residues. The ends lost 6 bases at V and 1 base at J; junction bases unmatched: 2.

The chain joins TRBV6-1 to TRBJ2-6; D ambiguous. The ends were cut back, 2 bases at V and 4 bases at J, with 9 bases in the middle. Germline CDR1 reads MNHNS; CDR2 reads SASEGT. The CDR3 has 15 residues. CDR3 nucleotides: TGTGCCAGCAGTGAACGTGGCCCGGGGGCCAACGTCCTGACTTTC. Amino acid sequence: CASSERGPGANVLTF.

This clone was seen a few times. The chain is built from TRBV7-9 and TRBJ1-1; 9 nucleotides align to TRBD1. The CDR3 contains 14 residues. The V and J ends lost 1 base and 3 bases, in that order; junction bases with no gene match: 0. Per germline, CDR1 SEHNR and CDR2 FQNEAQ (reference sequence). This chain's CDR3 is CASSLGQGDTEAFF. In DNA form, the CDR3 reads TGTGCCAGCAGCTTAGGACAGGGGGACACTGAAGCTTTCTTT.

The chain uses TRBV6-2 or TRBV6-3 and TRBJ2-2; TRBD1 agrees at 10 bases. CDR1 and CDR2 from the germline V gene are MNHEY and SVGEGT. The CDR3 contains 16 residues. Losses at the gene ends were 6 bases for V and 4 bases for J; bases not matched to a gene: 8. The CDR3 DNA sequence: TGTGCCAGCAGCCAACTATGGACAGGGGGCACCGGGGAGCTGTTTTTT. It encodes CASSQLWTGGTGELFF.

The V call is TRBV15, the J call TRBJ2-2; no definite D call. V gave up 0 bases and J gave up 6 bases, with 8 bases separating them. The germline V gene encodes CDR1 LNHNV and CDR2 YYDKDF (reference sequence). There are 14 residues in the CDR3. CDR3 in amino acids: CATSRDAAAGELFF. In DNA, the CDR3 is TGTGCCACCAGCAGAGATGCGGCCGCCGGGGAGCTGTTTTTT.

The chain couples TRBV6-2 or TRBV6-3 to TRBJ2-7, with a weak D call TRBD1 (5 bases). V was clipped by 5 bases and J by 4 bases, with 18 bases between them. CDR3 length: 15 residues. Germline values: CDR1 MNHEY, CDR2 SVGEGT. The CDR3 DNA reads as TGTGCCAGCAGTCCCCACAGGCCCCAACTATACGAGCAGTACTTC. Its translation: CASSPHRPQLYEQYF.

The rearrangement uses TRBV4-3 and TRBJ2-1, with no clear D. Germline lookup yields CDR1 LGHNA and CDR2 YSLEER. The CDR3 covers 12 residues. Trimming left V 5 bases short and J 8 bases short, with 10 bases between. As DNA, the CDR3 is TGCGCCAGCAGCTACGGAGAGGATGAGCAGTTCTTC. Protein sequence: CASSYGEDEQFF.

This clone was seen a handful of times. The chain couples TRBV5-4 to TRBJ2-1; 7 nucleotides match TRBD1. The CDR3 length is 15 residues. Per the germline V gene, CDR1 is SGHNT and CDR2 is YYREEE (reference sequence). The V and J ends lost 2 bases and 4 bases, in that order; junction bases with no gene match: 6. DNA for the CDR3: TGTGCCAGCAGCTTCGGACAGGTTTTGTACAATGAGCAGTTCTTC. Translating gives CASSFGQVLYNEQFF.

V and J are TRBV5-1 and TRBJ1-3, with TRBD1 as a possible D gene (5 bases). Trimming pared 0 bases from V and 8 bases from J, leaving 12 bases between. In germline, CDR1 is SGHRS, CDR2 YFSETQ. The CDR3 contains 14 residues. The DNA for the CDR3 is TGCGCCAGCAGCTTGGTCGGGGGACTGGACACCATATATTTT. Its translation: CASSLVGGLDTIYF. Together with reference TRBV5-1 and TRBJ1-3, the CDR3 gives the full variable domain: KAGVTQTPRYLIKTRGQQVTLSCSPISGHRSVSWYQQTPGQGLQFLFEYFSETQRNKGNFPGRFSGRQFSNSRSEMNVSTLELGDSALYLCASSLVGGLDTIYFGEGSWLTVV.